The subject of this entry is one TCR beta chain. Its matching antigen is unknown. It was with 60 Vbeta and 13 Jbeta primers that the PCR ran. Profiled with immunoSEQ multiplex PCR; TCRdb holds only in-frame clones, not every one. The data show roughly 160,000 clones, 82% seen once. The data derive from a study of cytomegalovirus exposure and HLA in healthy donors. The germline CDR1 and CDR2 sequences are SQVTM and ANQGSEA. The CDR3 contains 13 residues. V was pared by 8 bases and J by 2 bases, with 15 bases between. Notes on the study in general: Fewer N-insertions than the approximately 700-donor mean were reportedly shown by an Asian-associated ancestry cluster in a later analysis. Productive status was seen about 87% or about 30% of the time for most TCR beta V segments in an earlier analysis. It was shown in a later analysis that HLA-associated TCR beta chains were more clonally expanded than other, equally common chains.

Input material: PBMCs. The genes are TRBV29-1 and TRBJ1-1, with TRBD1 as a possible D gene (5 bases). This clonotype was sampled from a man between 50 and 59 years old in good health and CMV-seropositive. CDR3 protein: CSTTARGNTEAFF. The CDR3 bases are TGCAGCACCACTGCTAGGGGAAACACTGAAGCTTTCTTT.